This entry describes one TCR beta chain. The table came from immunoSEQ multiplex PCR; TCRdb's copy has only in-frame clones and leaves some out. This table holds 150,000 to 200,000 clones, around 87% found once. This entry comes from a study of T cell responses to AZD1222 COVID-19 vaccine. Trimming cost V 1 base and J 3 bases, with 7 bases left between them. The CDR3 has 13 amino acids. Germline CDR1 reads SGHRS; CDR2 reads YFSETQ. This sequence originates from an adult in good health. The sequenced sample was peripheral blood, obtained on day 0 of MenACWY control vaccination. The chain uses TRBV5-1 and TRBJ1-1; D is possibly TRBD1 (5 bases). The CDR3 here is CASSLQGDTEAFF. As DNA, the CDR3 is TGCGCCAGCAGCTTGCAAGGGGACACTGAAGCTTTCTTT.